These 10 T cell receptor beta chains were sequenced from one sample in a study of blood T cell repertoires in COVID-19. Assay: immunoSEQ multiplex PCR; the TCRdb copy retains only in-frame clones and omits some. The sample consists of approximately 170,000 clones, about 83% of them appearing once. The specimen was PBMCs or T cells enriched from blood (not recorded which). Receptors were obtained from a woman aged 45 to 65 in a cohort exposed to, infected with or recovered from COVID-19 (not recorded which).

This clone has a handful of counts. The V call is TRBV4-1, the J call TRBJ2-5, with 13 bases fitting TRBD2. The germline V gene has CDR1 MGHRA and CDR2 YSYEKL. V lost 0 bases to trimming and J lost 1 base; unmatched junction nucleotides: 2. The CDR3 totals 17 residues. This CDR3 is CASSQELAGGLQETQYF. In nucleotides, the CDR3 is TGCGCCAGCAGCCAAGAACTAGCGGGAGGGCTCCAAGAGACCCAGTACTTC.

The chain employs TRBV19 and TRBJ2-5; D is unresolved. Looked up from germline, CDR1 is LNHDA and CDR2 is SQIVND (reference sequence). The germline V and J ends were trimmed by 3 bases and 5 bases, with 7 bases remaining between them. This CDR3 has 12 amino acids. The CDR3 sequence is CASSIHRETQYF. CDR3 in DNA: TGTGCCAGTAGTATCCATCGGGAGACCCAGTACTTC.

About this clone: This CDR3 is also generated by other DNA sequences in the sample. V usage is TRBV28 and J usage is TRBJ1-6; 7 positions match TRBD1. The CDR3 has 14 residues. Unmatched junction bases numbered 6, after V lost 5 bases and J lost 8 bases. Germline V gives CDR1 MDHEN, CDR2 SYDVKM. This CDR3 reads CASSLEGAHSPLHF. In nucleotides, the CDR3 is TGTGCCAGCAGTCTGGAGGGGGCGCATTCACCCCTCCACTTT.

This CDR3 is CASSFSAYEQYF. The CDR3 DNA reads TGTGCCAGCAGCTTCTCAGCCTACGAGCAGTACTTC. This chain links TRBV7-2 with TRBJ2-7; D unresolved. CDR3 length: 12 amino acids. V gave up 3 bases and J gave up 2 bases, with 5 bases separating them. Germline V gene data show CDR1 as SGHTA and CDR2 as FQGNSA.

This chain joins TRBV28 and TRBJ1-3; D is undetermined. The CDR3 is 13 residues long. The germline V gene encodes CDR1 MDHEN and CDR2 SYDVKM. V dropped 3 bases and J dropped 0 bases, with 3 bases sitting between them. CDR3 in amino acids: CASSFGSGNTIYF. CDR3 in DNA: TGTGCCAGCAGTTTCGGCTCTGGAAACACCATATATTTT.

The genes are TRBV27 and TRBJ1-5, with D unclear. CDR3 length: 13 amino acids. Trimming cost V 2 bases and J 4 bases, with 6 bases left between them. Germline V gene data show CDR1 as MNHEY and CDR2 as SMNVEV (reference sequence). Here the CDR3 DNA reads TGTGCCAGCAGTTTACAGGCTAATCAGCCCCAGCATTTT. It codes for CASSLQANQPQHF.

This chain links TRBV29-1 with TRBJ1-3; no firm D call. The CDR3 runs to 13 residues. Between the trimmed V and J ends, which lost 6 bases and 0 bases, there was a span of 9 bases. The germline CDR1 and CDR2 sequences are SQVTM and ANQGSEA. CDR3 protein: CSVAGFSGNTIYF. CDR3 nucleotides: TGCAGCGTGGCAGGTTTCTCTGGAAACACCATATATTTT.

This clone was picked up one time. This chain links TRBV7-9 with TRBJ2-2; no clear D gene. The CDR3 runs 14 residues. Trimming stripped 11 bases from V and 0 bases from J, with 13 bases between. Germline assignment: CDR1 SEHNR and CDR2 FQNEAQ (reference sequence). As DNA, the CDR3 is TGTGCCCCCACCCAAAACTCGAACACCGGGGAGCTGTTTTTT. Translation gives CAPTQNSNTGELFF. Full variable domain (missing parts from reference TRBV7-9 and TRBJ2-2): DTGVSQNPRHKITKRGQNVTFRCDPISEHNRLYWYRQTLGQGPEFLTYFQNEAQLEKSRLLSDRFSAERPKGSFSTLEIQRTEQGDSAMYLCAPTQNSNTGELFFGEGSRLTVL.

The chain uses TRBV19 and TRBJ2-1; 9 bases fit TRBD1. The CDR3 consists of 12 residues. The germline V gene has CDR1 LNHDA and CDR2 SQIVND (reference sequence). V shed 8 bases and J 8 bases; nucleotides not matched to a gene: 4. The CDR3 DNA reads TGTGCCAGTGGACAGGGGTTAGATGAGCAGTTCTTC. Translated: CASGQGLDEQFF. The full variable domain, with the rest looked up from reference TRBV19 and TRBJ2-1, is DGGITQSPKYLFRKEGQNVTLSCEQNLNHDAMYWYRQDPGQGLRLIYYSQIVNDFQKGDIAEGYSVSREKKESFPLTVTSAQKNPTAFYLCASGQGLDEQFFGPGTRLTVL.

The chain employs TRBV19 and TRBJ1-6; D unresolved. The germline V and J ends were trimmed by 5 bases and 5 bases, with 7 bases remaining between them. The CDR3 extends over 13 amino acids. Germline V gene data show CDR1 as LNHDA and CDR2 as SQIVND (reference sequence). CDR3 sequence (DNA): TGTGCCAGTAGTCCGGGAGATAATTCACCCCTCCACTTT. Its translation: CASSPGDNSPLHF.